A single T cell receptor (beta chain) is shown here with its context. Its antigen has not been determined. No base-level quality is on record; no much larger clone is a single base apart. These data originate in a study of T cell responses to AZD1222 COVID-19 vaccine (dated by TCRdb to the early 2020s). Concerning the study at large: AZD1222 recipients given second doses at about 4 weeks or at about 12 weeks were pooled, since spike-specific TCR depth and breadth were not found to differ between the two schedules. A total of 233 trial participants underwent TCR sequencing, of whom around 210 had received two doses of AZD1222 and approximately 25 had received two doses of the MenACWY control vaccine. Trial participants were enrolled by age into subgroups of 18-55, 56-69 and 70-plus years, and about 150, 27 and 61 TCR-sequenced participants, respectively, were included in these subgroups.

The CDR3 regions of human TCRbeta chains were subjected to immunosequencing. The study's own analysis went as follows. TCRs in the repertoires were compared against a reference library of SARS-CoV-2-specific TCRs that had been generated with the MIRA antigen-specificity platform. Breadth was defined as the fraction of unique TCRs that were SARS-CoV-2-associated. Depth was defined as the fraction of total T cells that were SARS-CoV-2-associated. Using the MIRA data, each spike-specific TCR was assigned both to the spike region to which the TCR was reactive and to a CD4 or CD8 class. Log10-transformed breadth and depth values were compared by one-way ANOVA with Sidak's multiple comparisons tests. TCRdb re-hosts the immuneACCESS table, in-frame sequences only. Its copies lack some clones; in the studies checked, an unresolved V gene accounts for under half of them, and the cause for the rest is not known. That table gives V, J and clone size, and the DNA gave D and trimming. The sample profile shows about 120,000 clones; over 75% of them were found once. 7% to 8% of the sample lies in the top ten.

The cysteine opens and the phenylalanine closes a CDR3 of 14 amino acids. Only the CDR3 part of the read is kept: 42 bases, read in frame from the first base. The germline V gene gives CDR1 as SGDLS and CDR2 as YYNGEE. Relative to germline, V is 0 bases shorter and J is 8 bases shorter, with 9 bases between their ends. The sample's time point label, decoded: baseline before first vaccination. Vaccinee samples came from UK trials COV001 and COV002, including a single-blind randomized controlled phase 2/3 trial of AZD1222 (ChAdOx1 nCoV-19) in healthy adults. Trial participant PBMC samples were collected at day 0 and day 28 after the second dose for TCRbeta chain sequencing. On the study overall, not on this receptor specifically: Reportedly, almost half of the unique spike-specific TCRs recognized epitopes lying outside the regions that are mutated in the B.1.351 and B.1.1.7 variants. After two AZD1222 doses, both the breadth and the depth of spike-specific TCRs were significantly higher than at day 0 and than in MenACWY recipients. Because no day 14 peak-response samples were available, the repertoires could be characterized only after the peak T cell response. Participants were mostly white British, with more females than males. The authors suggested clonal diversity may have been underestimated. In the small 56-69-year group, the increase in depth fell short of significance, most likely because of low power. CD4 TCRs associated with the vaccine covered the entire spike protein, and the dominant responses were in regions 160-218 and 743-854. Conclusions about previously exposed vaccinees are limited because only six or seven AZD1222 recipients were SARS-CoV-2 seropositive at baseline.

Sequencing used peripheral blood, obtained on day 0 of AZD1222 vaccination. This receptor was identified in an adult in good health. Rearrangement joined TRBV9 to TRBJ1-6, and possibly TRBD1, on 5 matching bases. The base sequence is TGTGCCAGCAGCGTAGGACAGATCGATTCACCCCTCCACTTT. Its coded protein is CASSVGQIDSPLHF.